The 25 T cell receptor beta chains below were found in one sample sequenced in a study of blood T cells in healthy people across ages. Next came a second PCR, run for about 7 to 12 cycles, which used a sample-barcoded 5' primer along with a J-beta primer mix. A single record per CDR3 protein comes from TCRdb applying MiXCR to the 5' RACE reads. The top ten clones hold over 15% of a sample with approximately 1,100,000 distinct CDR3 sequences, more than 40% of them seen once. Sequenced: blood. These receptors originate from a woman in her sixties or seventies in good health.

Ten or more counts support this clonotype. The chain combines TRBV20-1 with TRBJ1-2; D perhaps matches TRBD1 (5 bases). CDR3 length equals 14 residues. The V and J ends lost 6 bases and 5 bases respectively, with 19 bases between them. The germline CDR1 and CDR2 sequences are DFQATT and SNEGSKA (reference sequence). The CDR3 loop is CSAGEHRAGYGYTF. The CDR3 nucleotides read TGCAGTGCGGGGGAACACCGCGCGGGATATGGCTACACCTTC.

This clonotype appeared a few times. J is TRBJ2-5 and V is TRBV6-5; 9 bases line up with TRBD1. The V gene's germline CDR1 is MNHEY and CDR2 SVGAGI. Trimming removed 6 bases from V and 6 bases from J; junction bases left unmatched: 11. The CDR3 covers 15 residues. This chain's CDR3 is CASRPPGTGSQTQYF. In DNA, the CDR3 is TGTGCCAGCAGGCCGCCCGGGACAGGGAGTCAGACCCAGTACTTC.

This clonotype was found a few times. The chain has TRBV10-3 and TRBJ2-7, with a weak D call TRBD2 (5 bases). V gave up 10 bases and J gave up 6 bases, with 25 bases separating them. CDR3 size: 15 residues. Germline assignment: CDR1 ENHRY and CDR2 SYGVKD. This CDR3 is CASSNTGPPAGEQYF. For the CDR3, the DNA is TGTGCCAGCTCCAATACCGGGCCGCCCGCGGGCGAGCAGTACTTC.

This rearrangement joins TRBV3-1 to TRBJ2-3; 13 positions agree with TRBD2. This CDR3 is built from 19 residues. Germline lookup yields CDR1 LGHDT and CDR2 YNNKEL (reference sequence). J was trimmed by 3 bases and V by 0 bases; bases with no gene match: 9. Written as DNA, the CDR3 is TGTGCCAGCAGCCAAGATAGGCGGACTAGCGGGAGAGATACAGATACGCAGTATTTT. Translation gives CASSQDRRTSGRDTDTQYF.

J is TRBJ2-7 and V is TRBV14; D gene uncertain. This CDR3 region has 14 residues. Trimming left V 0 bases short and J 2 bases short, with 8 bases between. Germline V gene lookup returns CDR1 SGHDN and CDR2 FVKESK. CDR3 in amino acids: CASSQDLRTYEQYF. DNA for the CDR3: TGTGCCAGCAGCCAAGATCTTCGGACCTACGAGCAGTACTTC.

This clonotype came up many times. The chain has TRBV10-3 and TRBJ2-1, with D perhaps TRBD2 (7 bases). CDR3 length: 15 amino acids. Germline values: CDR1 ENHRY, CDR2 SYGVKD. Deletions cut 4 bases from V and 4 bases from J, with 14 bases between. CDR3 sequence: CAISGVGGLYNEQFF. For the CDR3, the DNA is TGTGCCATCAGTGGCGTGGGGGGGCTTTACAATGAGCAGTTCTTC.

This clonotype has only a few counts. CDR3 sequence (DNA): TGTGCCAGCAGCCTGGCGGAGGCGAACTACGAGCAGTACTTC. It is translated as CASSLAEANYEQYF. This chain joins TRBV13 and TRBJ2-7, with a possible D match to TRBD2 (5 bases). CDR1 and CDR2 from the germline V gene are PRHDT and FYEKMQ (reference sequence). The CDR3 is 14 residues long. Trimming removed 5 bases at V and 3 bases at J, with 14 bases between.

The rearrangement joins TRBV15 to TRBJ2-1; a weak D match, TRBD2 (5 bases). With 5 bases removed from V and 4 bases from J, the gap between germline ends came to 12 bases. Germline V CDR1 and CDR2: LNHNV, YYDKDF (reference sequence). The CDR3 sequence is 14 residues long. This chain's CDR3 is CATSGGKAYNEQFF. As DNA, the CDR3 is TGTGCCACCAGCGGAGGAAAAGCGTACAATGAGCAGTTCTTC.

This chain connects TRBV27 to TRBJ2-2; 9 bases align to TRBD1. The V and J ends lost 0 bases and 4 bases, in that order; junction bases with no gene match: 6. Germline CDR1 reads MNHEY; CDR2 reads SMNVEV (reference sequence). The CDR3 contains 17 residues. CDR3 bases: TGTGCCAGCAGTTTATCATGGGACAGGGTTAGCACCGGGGAGCTGTTTTTT. Its translation: CASSLSWDRVSTGELFF.

V is TRBV29-1 and J is TRBJ2-7; D gene uncertain. Germline CDR1 reads SQVTM; CDR2 reads ANQGSEA. CDR3 length: 13 residues. Trimming left V 1 base short and J 4 bases short, with 11 bases between. CDR3 DNA sequence: TGCAGCGTTGAAGGGAACAGCCAGTACGAGCAGTACTTC. It specifies CSVEGNSQYEQYF.

The V and J genes are TRBV7-9 and TRBJ1-2; a weak D match, TRBD1 (5 bases). Germline V gene data show CDR1 as SEHNR and CDR2 as FQNEAQ (reference sequence). The V end lost 7 bases, the J end lost 4 bases, and 22 bases lay between the germline ends. This CDR3 comprises 16 residues. The CDR3 DNA reads as TGTGCCAGCATCTCAGCTTCCTACAGGTTGGGCTATGGCTACACCTTC. It encodes CASISASYRLGYGYTF.

The chain uses TRBV2 and TRBJ2-7; a weak D match, TRBD2 (5 bases). Between the trimmed V and J ends, which lost 8 bases and 0 bases, there was a span of 14 bases. The CDR3 runs 14 residues. CDR1 and CDR2 from the germline V gene are SNHLY and FYNNEI. The CDR3 sequence is CASLEDGVSYEQYF. CDR3 coding DNA: TGTGCCAGCCTGGAGGATGGGGTCTCCTACGAGCAGTACTTC.

This clonotype was seen a handful of times. The chain is built from TRBV28 and TRBJ2-1, with 9 bases matching TRBD1. The germline CDR1 and CDR2 sequences are MDHEN and SYDVKM. The J segment lost 7 bases and the V segment lost 3 bases, leaving 10 bases of the junction unmatched. This CDR3 has 16 amino acids. CDR3: CASSFLFRTGVNEQFF. The DNA for the CDR3 is TGTGCCAGCAGTTTTCTCTTTAGGACAGGGGTGAATGAGCAGTTCTTC.

The chain carries TRBV27 and TRBJ2-3; no firm D call. Between the trimmed V and J ends, which lost 2 bases and 4 bases, there was a span of 10 bases. Per germline, CDR1 MNHEY and CDR2 SMNVEV (reference sequence). The CDR3 is 14 residues long. CDR3 amino acids: CASSLRRTPDTQYF. The CDR3 coding sequence is TGTGCCAGCAGTTTAAGGCGCACCCCAGATACGCAGTATTTT.

This clonotype was detected a few times. The chain joins TRBV18 to TRBJ1-2; 8 nucleotides align to TRBD1. The junction had 22 bases not matched to a gene; V was cut back by 3 bases and J by 7 bases. The CDR3 is 19 amino acids. CDR1 KGHSH and CDR2 LQKENI come from the germline V gene. The CDR3 loop reads CASSPGSPANPGQAGGYTF. The DNA of the CDR3 is TGTGCCAGCTCACCGGGGAGCCCCGCTAACCCGGGACAGGCGGGTGGCTACACCTTC.

V gene TRBV29-1 combines with J gene TRBJ2-5; D unclear. Trimming took off 4 bases at V and 5 bases at J, with 14 bases between the two ends. This CDR3 contains 13 residues. Germline V gives CDR1 SQVTM, CDR2 ANQGSEA. The CDR3: CSVARSKGETQYF. The CDR3 bases are TGCAGCGTTGCCAGGTCCAAAGGCGAGACCCAGTACTTC.

V and J are TRBV4-1 and TRBJ2-1, with TRBD1 as a possible D gene (6 bases). Germline CDR1 MGHRA, CDR2 YSYEKL. V dropped 4 bases and J dropped 0 bases, with 19 bases sitting between them. This CDR3 has 18 residues. The CDR3 DNA reads TGCGCCAGCAGCCGAATCCAGGGGAAAAAAAGCTCCTACAATGAGCAGTTCTTC. Translated, it gives CASSRIQGKKSSYNEQFF.

This clonotype was recorded a few times. CDR3 region: CASSQNEHNNYGYTF. The CDR3 region has the DNA TGTGCCAGCAGCCAGAATGAACACAATAACTATGGCTACACCTTC. V gene TRBV14 combines with J gene TRBJ1-2; D call uncertain. The V end lost 3 bases, the J end lost 1 base, and 12 bases lay between the germline ends. CDR1 is SGHDN, CDR2 FVKESK, per germline. The CDR3 spans 15 residues.

Points on this clonotype: The junction does not match germline at one end; this may be a read error. The rearrangement uses TRBV20-1 and TRBJ2-1, with 14 bases fitting TRBD2. Germline CDR1 is DFQATT and CDR2 is SNEGSKA (reference sequence). This CDR3 has 17 residues. In DNA form, the CDR3 reads TGCAGTGCTAGTGGAGGACTAGCGGGAGGCTCCTACAATGAGCATTACTTC. It is translated as CSASGGLAGGSYNEHYF.

The rearrangement links TRBV20-1 to TRBJ2-3; D call uncertain. This CDR3 has 16 amino acids. The V and J ends lost 0 bases and 1 base respectively, with 14 bases between them. Germline V CDR1 and CDR2: DFQATT, SNEGSKA (reference sequence). The CDR3: CSARDRFNHGTDTQYF. The CDR3 region has the DNA TGCAGTGCTAGAGATCGATTCAATCACGGCACAGATACGCAGTATTTT.

The table lists this clonotype with a few counts. The V and J genes are TRBV4-2 and TRBJ2-7; TRBD2 matches at 10 bases. CDR1 and CDR2 from the germline V gene are LGHNA and YNFKEQ. CDR3 length: 17 amino acids. V lost 4 bases and J lost 6; bases outside the gene matches: 15. The CDR3 DNA sequence: TGTGCCAGCAGCCTAAAAGTCCCGGGACTAGCGTCTGGCGAGCAGTACTTC. It encodes CASSLKVPGLASGEQYF.

V usage is TRBV29-1 and J usage is TRBJ2-3, with D maybe TRBD2 (5 bases). Trimming removed 7 bases from V and 4 bases from J, with 12 bases in between. This CDR3 has 12 residues. Looked up from germline, CDR1 is SQVTM and CDR2 is ANQGSEA. DNA for the CDR3: TGCAGCGGGCGGGTGGGCGCAGATACGCAGTATTTT. It specifies CSGRVGADTQYF.

The chain combines TRBV25-1 with TRBJ2-7, with 10 bases identical to TRBD1. The J call may be in error: the DNA end matches TRBJ2-5 better. The V gene's germline CDR1 is MGHDK and CDR2 SYGVNS. CDR3 length: 14 residues. The CDR3 sequence: CASKDRGFGETQYF. CDR3 coding DNA: TGTGCCAGCAAGGACAGGGGGTTTGGCGAGACCCAGTACTTC.

This clonotype came up a few times. This chain connects TRBV6-4 to TRBJ2-1; 10 positions match TRBD2. The CDR3 is 13 residues long. Germline CDR1 and CDR2: MRHNA and SNTAGT. Germline trimming cut 4 bases from V and 9 bases from J; bases unmatched to any gene: 3. CDR3 DNA sequence: TGTGCCAGCAGTGTTCTAGCGGGAGCTGAGCAGTTCTTC. Protein: CASSVLAGAEQFF.

The gene calls are TRBV15 and TRBJ2-3; D might be TRBD2 (6 bases). Deletions cut 4 bases from V and 0 bases from J, with 11 bases between. The CDR3 covers 15 residues. Germline CDR1 reads LNHNV; CDR2 reads YYDKDF (reference sequence). The CDR3 coding sequence is TGTGCCACCAGCAAACGGGGGTCTAGCACAGATACGCAGTATTTT. Its protein product is CATSKRGSSTDTQYF.